Presented here are 20 T cell receptor beta chains from one specimen sequenced in a study of blood T cell repertoires in COVID-19. The assay was immunoSEQ multiplex PCR, and TCRdb's table has in-frame clones only and misses some. Among over 50,000 clones listed, just over 85% were seen once. The source material was peripheral blood. The receptors originated from an older man with acute or convalescent COVID-19.

The chain has TRBV2 and TRBJ2-3, with D possibly TRBD1 on 6 matching bases. V lost 2 bases to trimming and J lost 0 bases, with 12 bases between them. Germline CDR1 and CDR2: SNHLY and FYNNEI. The CDR3 contains 16 residues. The CDR3 sequence: CASSEQGLPSTDTQYF. The CDR3 coding sequence is TGTGCCAGCAGTGAACAGGGGCTTCCTAGCACAGATACGCAGTATTTT. The full variable domain, in which reference TRBV2 and TRBJ2-3 provide the parts outside the CDR3, is EPEVTQTPSHQVTQMGQEVILRCVPISNHLYFYWYRQILGQKVEFLVSFYNNEISEKSEIFDDQFSVERPDGSNFTLKIRSTKLEDSAMYFCASSEQGLPSTDTQYFGPGTRLTVL.

The chain uses TRBV20-1 and TRBJ1-2, with a weak D call TRBD1 (5 bases). Germline CDR1 DFQATT, CDR2 SNEGSKA (reference sequence). This CDR3 spans 11 amino acids. Deletions cut 7 bases from V and 8 bases from J, with 14 bases between. CDR3 in DNA: TGCAGTGTCACAGGACCTGACGGCTACACCTTC. This gives the protein CSVTGPDGYTF.

The rearrangement joins TRBV5-1 to TRBJ1-1; 8 nucleotides line up with TRBD1. CDR1 and CDR2 (germline): SGHRS, YFSETQ. The V and J ends lost 2 bases and 0 bases, in that order; junction bases with no gene match: 3. CDR3 size: 15 residues. The CDR3 DNA is TGCGCCAGCAGCTTACCGGGACAGGTGAACACTGAAGCTTTCTTT. Translated: CASSLPGQVNTEAFF.

This clone was found once. The rearrangement links TRBV9 to TRBJ2-7; 15 bases align to TRBD2. V shed 3 bases, J shed 6 bases, and the junction held 7 bases outside the gene matches. Per the germline V gene, CDR1 is SGDLS and CDR2 is YYNGEE. The CDR3 is 16 residues long. The CDR3 loop reads CASSAGLAGGQGEQYF. DNA of the CDR3: TGTGCCAGCAGCGCGGGACTAGCGGGGGGTCAGGGCGAGCAGTACTTC.

The chain combines TRBV27 with TRBJ2-1; 7 bases match TRBD2. With 5 bases clipped from V and 2 bases from J, the junction kept 3 bases outside the gene matches. This CDR3 has 14 residues. CDR1 and CDR2 from the germline V gene are MNHEY and SMNVEV (reference sequence). The CDR3 loop is CASSPRGAYNEQFF. For the CDR3, the DNA is TGTGCCAGCAGTCCCCGGGGGGCCTACAATGAGCAGTTCTTC.

This chain connects TRBV12-3 or TRBV12-4 to TRBJ1-1; the match to TRBD1 covers 7 bases. With 6 bases clipped from V and 3 bases from J, the junction kept 4 bases outside the gene matches. The CDR3 length is 13 residues. The CDR3 nucleotides read TGTGCCAGCAGCCTTACAGGGGACACTGAAGCTTTCTTT. Translating it yields CASSLTGDTEAFF.

This clone was seen a few times. The V call is TRBV3-1 (or the pseudogene TRBV3-2), the J call TRBJ1-6; a possible D gene is TRBD1 (5 bases). This CDR3 has 14 amino acids. Germline V CDR1 and CDR2: LGHDT, YNNKEL (reference sequence). V was cut by 5 bases and J by 5 bases, with 10 bases left in between. This CDR3 is CASSSGFHNSPLHF. The CDR3 DNA is TGTGCCAGCAGCTCAGGGTTCCATAATTCACCCCTCCACTTT.

The chain is built from TRBV12-3 or TRBV12-4 and TRBJ2-2; no firm D call. Deletions cut 4 bases from V and 7 bases from J, with 4 bases between. This CDR3 is 11 amino acids long. The CDR3, as DNA: TGTGCCAGCAGTTCTTTCGGGGAGCTGTTTTTT. It codes for CASSSFGELFF.

The V gene is TRBV19, the J gene TRBJ1-3; 8 bases align to TRBD1. J lost 1 base, V lost 3 bases, and 2 bases had no gene match. This CDR3 is built from 15 residues. Per the germline V gene, CDR1 is LNHDA and CDR2 is SQIVND (reference sequence). The DNA for the CDR3 is TGTGCCAGTAGTATCGACAGGGGATCTGGAAACACCATATATTTT. Protein product: CASSIDRGSGNTIYF. The complete variable domain, with remaining parts taken from reference TRBV19 and TRBJ1-3, reads DGGITQSPKYLFRKEGQNVTLSCEQNLNHDAMYWYRQDPGQGLRLIYYSQIVNDFQKGDIAEGYSVSREKKESFPLTVTSAQKNPTAFYLCASSIDRGSGNTIYFGEGSWLTVV.

This sequence joins TRBV14 and TRBJ1-1; unclear D gene. The CDR3 covers 16 residues. Germline V CDR1 and CDR2: SGHDN, FVKESK. Between the trimmed V and J ends, which lost 0 bases and 5 bases, there was a span of 16 bases. The CDR3 bases are TGTGCCAGCAGCCAAGACCCAAGAGGCAGCGGAACTGAAGCTTTCTTT. Amino acids: CASSQDPRGSGTEAFF.

This sequence joins TRBV6-6 and TRBJ1-3; D is perhaps TRBD1 (5 bases). The ends were cut back, 5 bases at V and 7 bases at J, with 6 bases in the middle. The CDR3 length is 11 residues. The germline gives CDR1 MNHNY, CDR2 SVGAGI (reference sequence). DNA of the CDR3: TGTGCCAGCAGTCGACAGAACACCATATATTTT. Translating it yields CASSRQNTIYF.

This chain links TRBV6-1 with TRBJ2-7; tentatively, D is TRBD2 (7 bases). Trimming stripped 6 bases from V and 5 bases from J, with 17 bases between. CDR3 length equals 14 residues. Germline V CDR1 and CDR2: MNHNS, SASEGT. The CDR3 reads CASSPLGGRNEQYF. The CDR3 nucleotides read TGTGCCAGCAGCCCATTGGGGGGGCGTAACGAGCAGTACTTC.

This rearrangement joins TRBV7-8 to TRBJ1-4; 11 bases are a match to TRBD1. The CDR3 is made up of 13 amino acids. The trim removed 5 bases at V and 11 bases at J, leaving 4 bases unmatched. Germline V lookup: CDR1 SGHVS, CDR2 FQNEAQ. The chain's CDR3 is CASSRTGGGKLFF. Written as DNA, the CDR3 is TGTGCCAGCAGCAGGACAGGGGGCGGGAAACTGTTTTTT.

This clone was observed once. This chain connects TRBV5-5 to TRBJ2-5, with a weak D call TRBD1 (5 bases). Germline CDR1 and CDR2: SGHKS and YYEKEE (reference sequence). Trimming removed 4 bases from V and 4 bases from J, with 14 bases in between. The CDR3 length is 14 residues. CDR3 coding DNA: TGTGCCAGCAGCACCCTACAGGTGGTAGAGACCCAGTACTTC. Its protein is CASSTLQVVETQYF.

The V and J genes are TRBV2 and TRBJ2-2; D is perhaps TRBD1 (6 bases). The V end lost 0 bases, the J end lost 4 bases, and 9 bases lay between the germline ends. The V gene's germline CDR1 is SNHLY and CDR2 FYNNEI. The CDR3 is made up of 15 amino acids. The CDR3 bases are TGTGCCAGCAGTGAAGCAACAGGGTCCACCGGGGAGCTGTTTTTT. Its protein product is CASSEATGSTGELFF. Drawing the rest from reference TRBV2 and TRBJ2-2, the complete variable domain is EPEVTQTPSHQVTQMGQEVILRCVPISNHLYFYWYRQILGQKVEFLVSFYNNEISEKSEIFDDQFSVERPDGSNFTLKIRSTKLEDSAMYFCASSEATGSTGELFFGEGSRLTVL.

The V call is TRBV5-1, the J call TRBJ2-2; 9 bases are a match to TRBD1. Germline values: CDR1 SGHRS, CDR2 YFSETQ. Germline trimming cut 4 bases from V and 1 base from J; bases unmatched to any gene: 5. The CDR3 has 16 residues. Written as DNA, the CDR3 is TGCGCCAGCAGCCAGGGACAGGGCCTGAACACCGGGGAGCTGTTTTTT. Translated: CASSQGQGLNTGELFF.

The rearrangement joins TRBV3-1 (or the pseudogene TRBV3-2) to TRBJ1-4; no clear D. This CDR3 contains 15 residues. The ends were cut back, 1 base at V and 0 bases at J, with 6 bases in the middle. Germline values: CDR1 LGHDT, CDR2 YNNKEL (reference sequence). This chain's CDR3 is CASSQAVATNEKLFF. Here the CDR3 DNA reads TGTGCCAGCAGCCAAGCGGTTGCAACTAATGAAAAACTGTTTTTT.

The chain joins TRBV15 to TRBJ1-5; D possibly corresponds to TRBD1 (6 bases). Between the trimmed V and J ends, which lost 6 bases and 6 bases, there was a span of 15 bases. Germline V gives CDR1 LNHNV, CDR2 YYDKDF (reference sequence). The CDR3 has 14 amino acids. The CDR3 loop is CATRGGARFQPQHF. CDR3 DNA sequence: TGTGCCACCAGGGGGGGGGCTAGATTTCAGCCCCAGCATTTT. Drawing the rest from reference TRBV15 and TRBJ1-5, the complete variable domain is DAMVIQNPRYQVTQFGKPVTLSCSQTLNHNVMYWYQQKSSQAPKLLFHYYDKDFNNEADTPDNFQSRRPNTSFCFLDIRSPGLGDTAMYLCATRGGARFQPQHFGDGTRLSIL.

This sequence joins TRBV4-2 and TRBJ2-2, with 15 bases that match TRBD2. V lost 3 bases, J lost 0 bases, and 5 bases stayed unmatched. Per the germline V gene, CDR1 is LGHNA and CDR2 is YNFKEQ. The CDR3 consists of 19 residues. CDR3 sequence reads: CASSQGLAGGTANTGELFF. DNA for the CDR3: TGTGCCAGCAGCCAGGGACTAGCGGGGGGCACCGCGAACACCGGGGAGCTGTTTTTT.

This chain uses TRBV7-9 with TRBJ1-6; D unclear. The CDR3 consists of 14 residues. Germline-derived CDR1 and CDR2 are SEHNR and FQNEAQ (reference sequence). The ends were cut back, 6 bases at V and 8 bases at J, with 14 bases in the middle. CDR3 in amino acids: CASSSSVRDSPLHF. CDR3 DNA sequence: TGTGCCAGCAGTTCCTCTGTGAGGGATTCACCCCTCCACTTT. The variable domain in full, completed from reference TRBV7-9 and TRBJ1-6, reads DTGVSQNPRHKITKRGQNVTFRCDPISEHNRLYWYRQTLGQGPEFLTYFQNEAQLEKSRLLSDRFSAERPKGSFSTLEIQRTEQGDSAMYLCASSSSVRDSPLHFGNGTRLTVT.